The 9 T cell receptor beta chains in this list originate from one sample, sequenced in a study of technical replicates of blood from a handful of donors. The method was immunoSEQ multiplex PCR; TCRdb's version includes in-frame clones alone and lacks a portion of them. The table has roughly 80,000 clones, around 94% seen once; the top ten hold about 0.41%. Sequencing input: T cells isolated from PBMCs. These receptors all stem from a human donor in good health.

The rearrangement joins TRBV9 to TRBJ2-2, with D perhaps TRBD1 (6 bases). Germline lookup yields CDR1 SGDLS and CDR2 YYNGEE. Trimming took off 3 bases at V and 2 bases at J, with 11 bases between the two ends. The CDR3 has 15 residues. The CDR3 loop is CASSARGLNTGELFF. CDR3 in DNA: TGTGCCAGCAGCGCCAGGGGATTAAACACCGGGGAGCTGTTTTTT. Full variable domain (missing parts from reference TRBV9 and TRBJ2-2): DSGVTQTPKHLITATGQRVTLRCSPRSGDLSVYWYQQSLDQGLQFLIQYYNGEERAKGNILERFSAQQFPDLHSELNLSSLELGDSALYFCASSARGLNTGELFFGEGSRLTVL.

DNA of the CDR3: TGCGCCAGCAGCCAAGAAGTCTCGACAGGGCGCCAGCCCCAGCATTTT. Amino acid sequence: CASSQEVSTGRQPQHF. The rearrangement links TRBV4-1 to TRBJ1-5; 7 bases match TRBD1. With V trimmed by 0 bases and J by 7 bases, 9 bases remained unmatched. Germline lookup yields CDR1 MGHRA and CDR2 YSYEKL. The CDR3 consists of 16 residues.

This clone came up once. The CDR3 coding sequence is TGTGCCAGCAGTTTCCCGGGACAGCACTTGGAGAACACTGAAGCTTTCTTT. Its translation: CASSFPGQHLENTEAFF. V gene TRBV5-4 combines with J gene TRBJ1-1, with 7 bases lining up with TRBD1. This CDR3 is 17 amino acids long. V was clipped by 5 bases and J by 1 base; unmatched bases: 14. Germline V gene lookup returns CDR1 SGHNT and CDR2 YYREEE (reference sequence).

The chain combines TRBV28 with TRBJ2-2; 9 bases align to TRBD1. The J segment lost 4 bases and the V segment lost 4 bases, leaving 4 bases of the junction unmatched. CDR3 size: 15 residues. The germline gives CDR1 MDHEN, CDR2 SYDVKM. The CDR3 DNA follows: TGTGCCAGCAGTTCTTACAGGGGGCGCACCGGGGAGCTGTTTTTT. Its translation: CASSSYRGRTGELFF.

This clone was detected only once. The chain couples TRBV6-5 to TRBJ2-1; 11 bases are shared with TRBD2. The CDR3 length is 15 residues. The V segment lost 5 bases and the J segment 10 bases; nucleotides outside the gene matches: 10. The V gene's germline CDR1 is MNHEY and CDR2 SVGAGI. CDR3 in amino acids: CASSSLAGGVDEQFF. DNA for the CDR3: TGTGCCAGCAGTAGCTTAGCGGGAGGGGTAGACGAGCAGTTCTTC.

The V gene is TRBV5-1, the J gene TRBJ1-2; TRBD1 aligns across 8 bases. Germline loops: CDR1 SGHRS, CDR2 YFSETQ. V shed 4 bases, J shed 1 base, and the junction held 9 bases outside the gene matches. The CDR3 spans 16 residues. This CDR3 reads CASSVNRDRFNYGYTF. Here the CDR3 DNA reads TGCGCCAGCAGCGTAAACCGGGACAGGTTTAACTATGGCTACACCTTC.

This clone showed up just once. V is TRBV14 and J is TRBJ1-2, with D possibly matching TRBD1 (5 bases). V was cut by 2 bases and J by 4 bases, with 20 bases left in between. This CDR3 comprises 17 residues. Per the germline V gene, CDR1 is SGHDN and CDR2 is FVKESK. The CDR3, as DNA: TGTGCCAGCAGCCAACGTAGTGACAGCCGCTCTTTCTATGGCTACACCTTC. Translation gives CASSQRSDSRSFYGYTF. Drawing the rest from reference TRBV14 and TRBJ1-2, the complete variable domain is EAGVTQFPSHSVIEKGQTVTLRCDPISGHDNLYWYRRVMGKEIKFLLHFVKESKQDESGMPNNRFLAERTGGTYSTLKVQPAELEDSGVYFCASSQRSDSRSFYGYTFGSGTRLTVV.

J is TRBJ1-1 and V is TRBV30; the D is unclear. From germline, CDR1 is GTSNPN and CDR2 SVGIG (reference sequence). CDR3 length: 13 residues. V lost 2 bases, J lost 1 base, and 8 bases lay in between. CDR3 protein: CAWSQAKNTEAFF. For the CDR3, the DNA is TGTGCCTGGAGTCAGGCGAAGAACACTGAAGCTTTCTTT.

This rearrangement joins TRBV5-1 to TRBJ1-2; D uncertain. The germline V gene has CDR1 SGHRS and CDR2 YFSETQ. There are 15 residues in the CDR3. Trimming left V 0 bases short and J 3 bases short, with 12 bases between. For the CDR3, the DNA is TGCGCCAGCAGCTTGGCCGAGGTCCCGCACTATGGCTACACCTTC. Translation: CASSLAEVPHYGYTF.